This TCR beta chain was documented in a study of beta chain features in type 1 diabetes. Study background: Regarding age, gender and cell yields, patients proved similar to healthy donors.

This clone turned up a few times. What it binds is not known. Whole-study findings and limits: For Type 1 diabetes patients, all four CD4+ subsets carried TCRB CDR3s that were moderately but significantly shorter.

Isolated RNA was reverse transcribed in full, so expressed TCRB transcripts were sequenced. TCRdb's table, derived via immunoSEQ multiplex PCR, lists solely in-frame clones and lacks some. The table shows 330,000 or so clones, with approximately 12% occurring only once. V was cut by 5 bases and J by 7 bases, with 17 bases left in between. This CDR3 spans 14 amino acids. The TCR comes from a young woman with type 1 diabetes. The specimen was naive CD4+ T cells from blood. The chain links TRBV23-1 to TRBJ2-5; a possible D gene is TRBD1 (5 bases). TRBV23-1 is identified as an open reading frame with a role that is uncertain. The CDR3 spells CASSTDWIRGTQYF. As DNA, the CDR3 is TGCGCCAGCAGTACCGATTGGATAAGGGGGACCCAGTACTTC.